One T cell receptor (beta chain) is described in this entry. The antigen remains undetermined. This sample is drawn from a study of human T cells and chemical hapten exposure. Study-level points and caveats: Unchanged with DPC sensitization were TCRs above 1 in 1000 frequency.

Germline lookup yields CDR1 ENHRY and CDR2 SYGVKD. The CDR3 totals 19 residues. V gave up 0 bases and J gave up 4 bases; unmatched junction bases: 12. The study's library attached unique molecular identifiers to single cDNA molecules. Original analysis: Individual samples carried between roughly 23,224 and 700,000 TCRs, with 95,638 as the median. TCRdb used MiXCR to reprocess the RACE reads, holding one entry per CDR3 protein. The V and J calls reflect TCRdb's pipeline rather than the authors' work. The sample lists 150,000 to 200,000 distinct CDR3 sequences, under 25% occurring once. Described time point: patch test 3, about 24 weeks after DPC sensitization. Treatment: therapeutic diphenylcyclopropenone sensitization with weekly scalp DPC.

Sequences were derived from whole blood, sampled in connection with sensitization to the hapten diphenylcyclopropenone (DPC). V and J are TRBV10-3 and TRBJ2-5, with TRBD1 matching 12 bases. The clonotype comes from a woman between 35 and 50 years old with alopecia areata. Some clones in this sample may be carry-over from other donors' samples. The CDR3 bases are TGTGCCATCAGTGAGTCTCTAGCAACCGGGACAGGGGGCCGAGAGACCCAGTACTTC. Translated: CAISESLATGTGGRETQYF.